These 8 T cell receptor beta chains were all obtained from the same sample, sequenced in a study of T-cell memory formation after mild COVID-19 (dated by TCRdb to the early 2020s). Library preparation used 5' RACE. The run used an Illumina NovaSeq 6000. TCRdb ran its own pipeline on the public reads, namely fastp trimming at Q25 and MiXCR clone calling, and kept in-frame beta chains. Merged by CDR3 protein, the rows form single entries marked with the most common genes and DNA. The sample includes approximately 500,000 distinct CDR3 sequences, with 20% to 30% observed a single time. The ten largest clones capture around 13% of the sample. Material: PBMCs or a T cell subset sorted from them (not recorded which). The receptors originated from an adult woman who had mild COVID-19 (a few samples of this study predate the infection). The sample titles of this study are shuffled in the database, so cell type and time point are left out; the donor was told from shared clones.

V and J are TRBV7-2 and TRBJ2-1; 11 nucleotides align to TRBD2. CDR3 length: 17 residues. The V and J ends lost 5 bases and 8 bases, in that order; junction bases with no gene match: 14. Germline loops: CDR1 SGHTA, CDR2 FQGNSA. This chain's CDR3 is CASSNGGVAGGVDEQFF. In DNA form, the CDR3 reads TGTGCCAGCAGCAACGGCGGGGTAGCGGGAGGGGTCGATGAGCAGTTCTTC. The variable domain in full, completed from reference TRBV7-2 and TRBJ2-1, reads GAGVSQSPSNKVTEKGKDVELRCDPISGHTALYWYRQSLGQGLEFLIYFQGNSAPDKSGLPSDRFSAERTGGSVSTLTIQRTQQEDSAVYLCASSNGGVAGGVDEQFFGPGTRLTVL.

With regard to this clonotype: A read error may account for a junction end that differs from germline. This chain uses TRBV7-9 with TRBJ2-7; possibly TRBD1 for D (6 bases). The germline V gene has CDR1 SEHNR and CDR2 FQNEAQ (reference sequence). The CDR3 sequence is 12 residues long. The CDR3 sequence is CASSLRDTSQGF. The CDR3 bases are TGTGCCAGCAGCTTGAGGGACACCTCTCAAGGCTTC.

In this sample, this clonotype turned up a few times. V and J are TRBV12-3 or TRBV12-4 and TRBJ2-7, with D perhaps matching TRBD2 (5 bases). The CDR3 totals 12 residues. Trimming pared 3 bases from V and 7 bases from J, leaving 10 bases between. CDR3 sequence (DNA): TGTGCCAGCAGTTTCGGGATGGGGGAGCAGTACTTC. Translated, it gives CASSFGMGEQYF.

This clonotype was counted a few times. The V and J genes are TRBV6-2 or TRBV6-3 and TRBJ2-2; 8 bases align to TRBD2. The ends lost 9 bases at V and 3 bases at J; junction bases unmatched: 6. The CDR3 has 14 residues. Germline loops: CDR1 MNHEY, CDR2 SVGEGT. DNA for the CDR3: TGTGCCAGTCGTATAGCGGGATACACCGGGGAGCTGTTTTTT. Translating it yields CASRIAGYTGELFF.

The V call is TRBV27, the J call TRBJ2-2, with a weak D call TRBD1 (6 bases). The ends were cut back, 8 bases at V and 2 bases at J, with 15 bases in the middle. Germline values: CDR1 MNHEY, CDR2 SMNVEV (reference sequence). The CDR3 contains 15 residues. CDR3: CASGKRTANTGELFF. Here the CDR3 DNA reads TGTGCCAGCGGGAAAAGGACAGCCAACACCGGGGAGCTGTTTTTT.

Only a few counts were recorded for this clonotype. The chain joins TRBV12-3 or TRBV12-4 to TRBJ1-1; 7 bases line up with TRBD1. The V gene end was trimmed by 6 bases and the J gene end by 0 bases; junction bases not matched to a gene: 7. There are 15 residues in the CDR3. The DNA of the CDR3 is TGTGCCAGCAGGTTAAACAGGGGCCTGAACACTGAAGCTTTCTTT. Translation: CASRLNRGLNTEAFF.

This clonotype appeared a few times. The CDR3 nucleotides read TGTGCCAGCACCGTGGGACGGACTCGAGCTAACTATGGCTACACCTTC. The encoded protein is CASTVGRTRANYGYTF. V and J are TRBV12-3 or TRBV12-4 and TRBJ1-2, with a possible D match to TRBD1 (5 bases). The germline V and J ends were trimmed by 7 bases and 0 bases, with 18 bases remaining between them. This CDR3 is built from 16 residues.

This clonotype was found a few times. The chain couples TRBV7-2 to TRBJ2-1; TRBD2 might be the D (6 bases). This CDR3 contains 15 residues. Looked up from germline, CDR1 is SGHTA and CDR2 is FQGNSA. Deletions cut 5 bases from V and 0 bases from J, with 11 bases between. The CDR3 sequence: CASSLWRGSYNEQFF. The DNA for the CDR3 is TGTGCCAGCAGCCTTTGGAGGGGCTCCTACAATGAGCAGTTCTTC. Based on the CDR3 plus reference TRBV7-2 and TRBJ2-1, the full variable domain is GAGVSQSPSNKVTEKGKDVELRCDPISGHTALYWYRQSLGQGLEFLIYFQGNSAPDKSGLPSDRFSAERTGGSVSTLTIQRTQQEDSAVYLCASSLWRGSYNEQFFGPGTRLTVL.